The TCR beta chain described here comes from a study of T cell responses to AZD1222 COVID-19 vaccine. Worth noting for this clone: What it binds is unknown.

The protocol was immunoSEQ multiplex PCR, while the TCRdb copy is restricted to in-frame clones and leaves out a portion. The repertoire includes more than 70,000 clones, around nine tenths of them detected once, and 1.5% sits in the top ten. Study conclusions and caveats: The donors showed a predominance of white British ancestry and of females, with possible underestimation of clonal diversity.

This clonotype was obtained from an adult in good health. The specimen comprised peripheral blood, sampled on day 0 of AZD1222 vaccination.

The CDR3 bases are TGTGCCAGCAGCTCTGGGACTAGCGTGAGCACAGATACGCAGTATTTT. It yields the protein CASSSGTSVSTDTQYF. The chain couples TRBV11-3 to TRBJ2-3; 10 bases fit TRBD2. The junction had 4 bases not matched to a gene; V was cut back by 4 bases and J by 0 bases. Germline CDR1 and CDR2: SGHNT and YENEEA. This CDR3 is built from 16 residues.